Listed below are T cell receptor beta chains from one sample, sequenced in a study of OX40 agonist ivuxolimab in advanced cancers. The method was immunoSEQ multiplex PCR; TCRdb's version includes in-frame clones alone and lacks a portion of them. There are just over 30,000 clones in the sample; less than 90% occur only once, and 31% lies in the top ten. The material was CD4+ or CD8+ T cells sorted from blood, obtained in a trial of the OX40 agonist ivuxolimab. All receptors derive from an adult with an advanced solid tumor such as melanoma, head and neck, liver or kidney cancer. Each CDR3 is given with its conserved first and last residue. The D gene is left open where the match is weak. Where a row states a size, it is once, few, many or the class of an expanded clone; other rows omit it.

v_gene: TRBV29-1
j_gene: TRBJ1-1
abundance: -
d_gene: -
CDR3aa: CSVERGVSGPEAFF
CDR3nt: TGCAGCGTTGAAAGGGGGGTATCGGGACCTGAAGCTTTCTTT

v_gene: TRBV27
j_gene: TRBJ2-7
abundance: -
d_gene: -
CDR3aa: CASSPYGGTYEQYF
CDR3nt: TGTGCCAGCAGTCCCTACGGGGGCACCTACGAGCAGTACTTC

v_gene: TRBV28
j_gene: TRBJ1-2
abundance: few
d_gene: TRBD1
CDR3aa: CASSFGQGAYGYTF
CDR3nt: TGTGCCAGCAGTTTCGGCCAGGGGGCCTATGGCTACACCTTC

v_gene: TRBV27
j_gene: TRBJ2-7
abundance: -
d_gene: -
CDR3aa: CASSLSGGGAYEQYF
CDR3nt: TGTGCCAGCAGTTTATCGGGAGGGGGGGCCTACGAGCAGTACTTC

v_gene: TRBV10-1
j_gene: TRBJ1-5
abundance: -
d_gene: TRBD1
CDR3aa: CASTRTGGWQPQHF
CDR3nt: TGCGCCAGCACCAGAACAGGGGGCTGGCAGCCCCAGCATTTT

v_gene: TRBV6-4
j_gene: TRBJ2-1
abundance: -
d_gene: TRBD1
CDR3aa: CASSGTGGSYNEQFF
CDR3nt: TGTGCCAGCAGTGGTACAGGGGGCTCCTACAATGAGCAGTTCTTC

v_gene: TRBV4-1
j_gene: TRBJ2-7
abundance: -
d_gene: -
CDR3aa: CASSQERTGLSSYEQYF
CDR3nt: TGCGCCAGCAGCCAAGAACGTACAGGACTTAGCTCCTACGAGCAGTACTTC

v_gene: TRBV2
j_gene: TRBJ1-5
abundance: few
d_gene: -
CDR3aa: CASSESAGYQPQHF
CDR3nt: TGTGCCAGCAGTGAGTCGGCAGGCTATCAGCCCCAGCATTTT

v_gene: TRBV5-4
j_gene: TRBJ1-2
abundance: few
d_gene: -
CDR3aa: CASSPFQGLYGYTF
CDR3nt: TGTGCCAGCAGCCCATTCCAGGGTCTCTATGGCTACACCTTC

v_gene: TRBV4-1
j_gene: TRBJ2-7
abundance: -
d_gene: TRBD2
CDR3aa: CASSQESGSYEQYF
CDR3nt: TGCGCCAGCAGCCAAGAAAGCGGGAGCTACGAGCAGTACTTC

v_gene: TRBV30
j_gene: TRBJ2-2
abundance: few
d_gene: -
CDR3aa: CAWSMGPGELFF
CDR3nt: TGTGCCTGGTCCATGGGACCCGGGGAGCTGTTTTTT

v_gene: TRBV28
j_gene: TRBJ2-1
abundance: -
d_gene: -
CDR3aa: CASSLLVLREQFF
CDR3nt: TGTGCCAGCAGTTTACTTGTTCTCAGGGAACAGTTCTTC

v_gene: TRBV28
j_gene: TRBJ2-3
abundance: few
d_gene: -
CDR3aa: CASSLSTSTSTDTQYF
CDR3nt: TGTGCCAGCAGTTTAAGTACTAGCACTAGCACAGATACGCAGTATTTT

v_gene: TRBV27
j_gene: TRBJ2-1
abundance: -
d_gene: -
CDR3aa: CASSWTLGHPGRYEQFF
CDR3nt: TGTGCCAGCAGTTGGACGCTCGGACACCCCGGGCGTTATGAGCAGTTCTTC

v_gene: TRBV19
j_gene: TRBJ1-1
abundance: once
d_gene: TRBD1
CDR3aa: CASSTTTGFEAFF
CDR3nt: TGTGCCAGTAGTACGACGACAGGGTTTGAAGCTTTCTTT

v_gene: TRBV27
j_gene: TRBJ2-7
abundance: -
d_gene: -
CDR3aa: CASSLGQGSYEQYF
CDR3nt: TGTGCCAGCAGTTTAGGGCAGGGTAGCTACGAGCAGTACTTC

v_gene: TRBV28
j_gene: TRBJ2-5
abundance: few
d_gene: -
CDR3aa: CASSLSTGRETQYF
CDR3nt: TGTGCCAGCAGCTTAAGTACCGGGCGAGAGACCCAGTACTTC

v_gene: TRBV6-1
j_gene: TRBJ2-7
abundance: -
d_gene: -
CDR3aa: CASQGITYEQYF
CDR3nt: TGTGCCAGCCAGGGAATTACCTACGAGCAGTACTTC

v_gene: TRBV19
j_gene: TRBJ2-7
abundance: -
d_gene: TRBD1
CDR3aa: CASSLYGTGPNEQYF
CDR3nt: TGTGCCAGTAGCCTCTACGGGACAGGGCCCAACGAGCAGTACTTC

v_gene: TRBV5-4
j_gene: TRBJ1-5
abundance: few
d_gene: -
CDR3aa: CASSVQGNHQPQHF
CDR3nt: TGTGCCAGCAGCGTGCAGGGAAACCATCAGCCCCAGCATTTT

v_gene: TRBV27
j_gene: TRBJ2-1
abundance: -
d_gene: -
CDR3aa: CASSFHYNEQFF
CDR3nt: TGTGCCAGCAGTTTCCACTACAATGAGCAGTTCTTC

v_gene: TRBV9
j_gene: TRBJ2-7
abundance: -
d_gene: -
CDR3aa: CASSVVDDSYEQYF
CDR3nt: TGTGCCAGCAGCGTAGTAGACGACTCCTACGAGCAGTACTTC

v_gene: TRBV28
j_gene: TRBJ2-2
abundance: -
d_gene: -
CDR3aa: CASSPRTGGELFF
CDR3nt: TGTGCCAGCAGTCCGCGGACGGGCGGGGAGCTGTTTTTT

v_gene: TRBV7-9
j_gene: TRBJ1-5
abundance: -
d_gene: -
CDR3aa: CASSRGAGRNQPQHF
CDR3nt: TGTGCCAGCAGCCGGGGTGCGGGACGCAATCAGCCCCAGCATTTT

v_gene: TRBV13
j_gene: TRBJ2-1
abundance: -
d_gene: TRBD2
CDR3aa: CASSTPGLAGENEQFF
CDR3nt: TGTGCCAGCAGCACGCCGGGACTAGCGGGAGAGAATGAGCAGTTCTTC

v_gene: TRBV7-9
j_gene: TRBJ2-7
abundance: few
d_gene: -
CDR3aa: CASSDRYEQYF
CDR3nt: TGTGCCAGCAGCGACCGCTACGAGCAGTACTTC

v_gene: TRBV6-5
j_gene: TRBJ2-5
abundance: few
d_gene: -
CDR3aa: CASSYSGQETQYF
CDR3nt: TGTGCCAGCAGTTACTCAGGGCAAGAGACCCAGTACTTC

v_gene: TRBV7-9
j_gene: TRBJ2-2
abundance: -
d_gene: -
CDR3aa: CASSLQGTGELFF
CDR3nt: TGTGCCAGCAGCTTACAGGGAACCGGGGAGCTGTTTTTT

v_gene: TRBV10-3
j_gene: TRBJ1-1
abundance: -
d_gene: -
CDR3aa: CAISESTGGDTEAFF
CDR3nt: TGTGCCATCAGTGAGTCCACGGGAGGGGACACTGAAGCTTTCTTT

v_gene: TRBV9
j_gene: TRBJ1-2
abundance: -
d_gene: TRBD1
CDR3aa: CASSVGTGDYGYTF
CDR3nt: TGTGCCAGCAGCGTAGGAACAGGGGATTATGGCTACACCTTC

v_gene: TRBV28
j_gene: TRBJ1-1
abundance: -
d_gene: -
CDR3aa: CASSLSAKNTEAFF
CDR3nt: TGTGCCAGCAGTTTATCGGCGAAGAACACTGAAGCTTTCTTT

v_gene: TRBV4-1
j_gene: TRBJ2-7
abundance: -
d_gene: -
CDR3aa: CASSQVGGEAYEQYF
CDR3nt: TGCGCCAGCAGCCAAGTCGGCGGGGAGGCCTACGAGCAGTACTTC

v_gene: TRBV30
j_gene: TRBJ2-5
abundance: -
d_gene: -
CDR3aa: CAWDPVRVGETQYF
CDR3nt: TGTGCCTGGGACCCCGTAAGGGTGGGAGAGACCCAGTACTTC

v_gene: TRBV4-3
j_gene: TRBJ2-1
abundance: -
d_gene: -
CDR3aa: CASNQEVVGNEQFF
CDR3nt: TGCGCCAGCAACCAAGAAGTGGTCGGTAATGAGCAGTTCTTC

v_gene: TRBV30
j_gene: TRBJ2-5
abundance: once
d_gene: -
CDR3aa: CACQEATRDSHPFQETQYF
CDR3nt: TGTGCCTGCCAAGAGGCCACCCGGGACTCTCACCCGTTCCAAGAGACCCAGTACTTC

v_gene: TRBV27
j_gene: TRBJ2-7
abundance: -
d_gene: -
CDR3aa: CASSFPGREQYF
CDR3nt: TGTGCCAGCAGTTTCCCTGGGCGCGAGCAGTACTTC

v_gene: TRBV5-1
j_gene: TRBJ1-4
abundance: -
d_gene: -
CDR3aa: CASSFTGLNEKLFF
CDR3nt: TGCGCCAGCAGCTTTACAGGGCTTAATGAAAAACTGTTTTTT

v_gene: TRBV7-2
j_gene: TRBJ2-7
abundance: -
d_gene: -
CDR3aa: CASSLGGLEQYF
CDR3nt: TGTGCCAGCAGCTTAGGCGGGCTCGAGCAGTACTTC

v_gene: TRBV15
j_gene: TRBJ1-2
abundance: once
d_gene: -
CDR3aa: CATSGIFEGYGYGYTF
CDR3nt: TGTGCCACCAGTGGAATTTTTGAGGGGTATGGATATGGCTACACCTTC

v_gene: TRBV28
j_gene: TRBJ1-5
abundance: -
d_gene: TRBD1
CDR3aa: CASSATGSGQPQHF
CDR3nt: TGTGCCAGCAGCGCGACAGGGAGTGGGCAGCCCCAGCATTTT

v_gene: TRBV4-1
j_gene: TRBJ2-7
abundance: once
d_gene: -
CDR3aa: CASSPGTLSYEQYF
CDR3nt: TGCGCCAGCAGCCCGGGGACACTCTCCTACGAGCAGTACTTC

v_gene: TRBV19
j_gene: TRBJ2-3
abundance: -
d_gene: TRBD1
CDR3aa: CASSPTGGGTDTQYF
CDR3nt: TGTGCCAGTAGTCCGACAGGGGGCGGCACAGATACGCAGTATTTT

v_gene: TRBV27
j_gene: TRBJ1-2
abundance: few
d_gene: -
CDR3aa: CASGPASGYTF
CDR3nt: TGTGCCAGCGGACCGGCAAGTGGCTACACCTTC

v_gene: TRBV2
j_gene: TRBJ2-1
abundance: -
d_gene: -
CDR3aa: CASSEGGGSYNEQFF
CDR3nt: TGTGCCAGCAGTGAGGGGGGCGGGAGCTACAATGAGCAGTTCTTC

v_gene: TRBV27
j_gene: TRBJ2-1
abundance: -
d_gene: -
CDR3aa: CASSFGSYNEQFF
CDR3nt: TGTGCCAGCAGTTTCGGATCCTACAATGAGCAGTTCTTC

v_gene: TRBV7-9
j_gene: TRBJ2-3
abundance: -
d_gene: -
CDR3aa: CASSLLTDTQYF
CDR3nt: TGTGCCAGCAGCTTATTAACCGATACGCAGTATTTT

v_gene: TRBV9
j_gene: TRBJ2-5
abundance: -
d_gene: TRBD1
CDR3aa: CASAGTGQETQYF
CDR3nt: TGTGCCAGCGCCGGGACAGGACAAGAGACCCAGTACTTC

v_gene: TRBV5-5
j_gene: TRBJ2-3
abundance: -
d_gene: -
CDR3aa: CASIFSGPPDTQYF
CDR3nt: TGTGCCAGCATTTTTTCGGGCCCCCCAGATACGCAGTATTTT

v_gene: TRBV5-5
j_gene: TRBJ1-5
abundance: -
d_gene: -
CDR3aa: CASSLVGGVDSNQPQHF
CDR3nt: TGTGCCAGCAGCTTGGTAGGCGGCGTAGATAGCAATCAGCCCCAGCATTTT

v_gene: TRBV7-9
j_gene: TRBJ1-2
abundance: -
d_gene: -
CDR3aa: CASVGRSNYGYTF
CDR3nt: TGTGCCAGCGTCGGCAGATCTAACTATGGCTACACCTTC